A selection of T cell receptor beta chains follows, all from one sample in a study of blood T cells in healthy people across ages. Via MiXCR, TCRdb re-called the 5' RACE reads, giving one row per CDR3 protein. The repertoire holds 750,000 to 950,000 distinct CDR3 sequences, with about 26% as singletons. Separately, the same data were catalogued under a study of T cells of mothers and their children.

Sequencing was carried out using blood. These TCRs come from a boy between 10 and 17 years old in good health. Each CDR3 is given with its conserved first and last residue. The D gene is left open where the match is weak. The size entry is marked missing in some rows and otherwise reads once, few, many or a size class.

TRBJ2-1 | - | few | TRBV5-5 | CASSLAGFNEQFF | TGTGCCAGCAGCTTGGCTGGTTTTAATGAGCAGTTCTTC
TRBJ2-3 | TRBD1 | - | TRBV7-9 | CASNPGTGATDTQYF | TGTGCCAGCAACCCCGGGACAGGGGCCACAGATACGCAGTATTTT
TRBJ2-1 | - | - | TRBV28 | CASCQRTSANEQFF | TGTGCCAGCTGCCAACGGACAAGCGCGAATGAGCAGTTCTTC
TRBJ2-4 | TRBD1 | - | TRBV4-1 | CASSQDLTQGAGGKNIQYF | TGCGCCAGCAGCCAAGACCTCACCCAGGGGGCAGGTGGCAAAAACATTCAGTACTTC
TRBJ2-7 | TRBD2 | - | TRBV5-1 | CASTLSAAAGGQYEQYF | TGCGCCAGCACCCTTAGCGCTGCGGCGGGGGGTCAATACGAGCAGTACTTC
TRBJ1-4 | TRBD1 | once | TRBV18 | CASSPNRGPNEKLFF | TGTGCCAGCTCACCAAACAGGGGACCTAATGAAAAACTGTTTTTT
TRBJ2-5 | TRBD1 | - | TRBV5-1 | CASSIYRDRGLETQYF | TGCGCCAGCAGTATATACCGAGACAGGGGGCTGGAGACCCAGTACTTC
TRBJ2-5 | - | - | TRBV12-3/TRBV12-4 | CASSLKGVQETQYF | TGTGCCAGCAGTTTAAAAGGCGTTCAAGAGACCCAGTACTTC
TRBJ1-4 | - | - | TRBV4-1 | CASSPFSATNEKLFF | TGCGCCAGCAGCCCGTTTAGTGCAACTAATGAAAAACTGTTTTTT
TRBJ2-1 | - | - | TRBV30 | CAWSNGGANEQFF | TGTGCCTGGAGTAATGGGGGGGCGAATGAGCAGTTCTTC
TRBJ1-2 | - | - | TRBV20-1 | CSARSARGTPNYGYTF | TGCAGTGCCCGAAGTGCAAGAGGGACACCCAACTATGGCTACACCTTC
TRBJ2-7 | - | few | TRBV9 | CASSVGAGRSYEQYF | TGTGCCAGCAGCGTAGGGGCAGGCCGCTCCTACGAGCAGTACTTC
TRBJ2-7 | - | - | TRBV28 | CASTISSAYEQYF | TGTGCCAGCACCATAAGTTCCGCCTACGAGCAGTACTTC
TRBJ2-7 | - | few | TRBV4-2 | CASSQRGKSGQYF | TGTGCCAGCAGCCAAAGGGGCAAATCGGGGCAGTACTTC
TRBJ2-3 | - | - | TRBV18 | CASSPGTTDTQYF | TGTGCCAGCTCACCTGGGACCACAGATACGCAGTATTTT
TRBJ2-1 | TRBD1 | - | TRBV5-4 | CASSLAMGQGGSYNEQFF | TGTGCCAGCAGCTTGGCTATGGGACAGGGGGGCTCCTACAATGAGCAGTTCTTC
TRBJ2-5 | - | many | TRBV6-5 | CASSYQGLETQYF | TGTGCCAGCAGTTACCAGGGTTTGGAGACCCAGTACTTC
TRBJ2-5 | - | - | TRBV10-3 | CAISEKRGAGETQYF | TGTGCCATCAGTGAGAAGAGGGGGGCTGGGGAGACCCAGTACTTC
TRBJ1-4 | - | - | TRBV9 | CASSASGAGEKLFF | TGTGCCAGCAGCGCGTCTGGGGCGGGGGAAAAACTGTTTTTT
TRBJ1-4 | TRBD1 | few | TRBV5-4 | CASSIGQGITNEKLFF | TGTGCCAGCAGCATCGGACAGGGGATTACTAATGAAAAACTGTTTTTT
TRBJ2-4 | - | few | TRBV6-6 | CASSYAAGLAKNIQYF | TGTGCCAGCAGTTACGCGGCAGGATTAGCCAAAAACATTCAGTACTTC
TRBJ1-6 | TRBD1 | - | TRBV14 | CASSGGGTVNSPLHF | TGTGCCAGCAGCGGAGGCGGGACAGTTAATTCACCCCTCCACTTT
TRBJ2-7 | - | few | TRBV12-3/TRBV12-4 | CASSPGPSSYEQYF | TGTGCCAGCAGTCCGGGGCCCAGCTCCTACGAGCAGTACTTC
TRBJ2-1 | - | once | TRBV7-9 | CSSSHFGYDYNEQFF | TGTTCCAGCAGCCATTTCGGGTACGACTACAATGAGCAGTTCTTC
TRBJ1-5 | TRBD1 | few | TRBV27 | CASSFRGAINQPQHF | TGTGCCAGCAGTTTCAGGGGGGCGATCAATCAGCCCCAGCATTTT
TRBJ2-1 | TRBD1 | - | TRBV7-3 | CASSPTGGIVNEQFF | TGTGCCAGCAGCCCGACAGGGGGCATAGTGAATGAGCAGTTCTTC
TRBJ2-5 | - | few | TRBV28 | CASSFGSRGTEQYF | TGTGCCAGCAGTTTCGGGAGCCGGGGGACAGAGCAGTACTTC
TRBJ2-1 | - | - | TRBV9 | CASSVEAGYPGWQFF | TGTGCCAGCAGCGTAGAGGCAGGGTATCCGGGATGGCAGTTCTTC
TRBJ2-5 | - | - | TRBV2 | CASKGEETQYF | TGTGCCAGCAAAGGGGAAGAGACCCAGTACTTC
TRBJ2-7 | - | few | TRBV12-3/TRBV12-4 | CASRGVLGEQYF | TGTGCCAGCAGGGGGGTCTTAGGGGAGCAGTACTTC
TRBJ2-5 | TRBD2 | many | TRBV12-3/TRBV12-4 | CASTTSGGEETQYF | TGTGCCAGCACGACTAGCGGGGGGGAAGAGACCCAGTACTTC
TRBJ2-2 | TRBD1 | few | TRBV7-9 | CASSSDSTGANTGELFF | TGTGCCAGCAGTTCCGACTCGACAGGGGCGAACACCGGGGAGCTGTTTTTT
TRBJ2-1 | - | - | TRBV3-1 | CASSQGGETGYNEQFF | TGTGCCAGCAGCCAAGGGGGGGAAACTGGATACAATGAGCAGTTCTTC
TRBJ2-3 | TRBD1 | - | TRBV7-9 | CASSLAGTGWGTDTQYF | TGTGCCAGCAGCTTAGCGGGGACAGGGTGGGGCACAGATACGCAGTATTTT
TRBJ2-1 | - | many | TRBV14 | CASSLGPEQFF | TGTGCCAGCAGCCTGGGACCAGAGCAGTTCTTC
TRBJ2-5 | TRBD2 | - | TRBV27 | CASSSGLALETQYF | TGTGCCAGCAGTTCGGGACTAGCTCTGGAGACCCAGTACTTC
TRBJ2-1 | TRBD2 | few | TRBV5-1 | CASSLGGGANEQFF | TGCGCCAGCAGCTTGGGCGGGGGTGCCAATGAGCAGTTCTTC
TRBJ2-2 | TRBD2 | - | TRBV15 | CATRDGRGVVGELFF | TGTGCCACCAGAGACGGGAGGGGCGTTGTCGGGGAGCTGTTTTTT
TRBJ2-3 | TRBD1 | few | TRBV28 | CASSRDRPRPDTQYF | TGTGCCAGCAGTCGGGACAGGCCGCGGCCAGATACGCAGTATTTT
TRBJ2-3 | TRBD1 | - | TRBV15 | CATSPRTGFTDTQYF | TGTGCCACCAGCCCGCGGACAGGATTCACAGATACGCAGTATTTT
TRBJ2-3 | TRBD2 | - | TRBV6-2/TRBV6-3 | CASSYSGGGASDTQYF | TGTGCCAGCAGTTACAGCGGCGGGGGGGCCTCAGATACGCAGTATTTT
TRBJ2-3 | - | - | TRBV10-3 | CAISESASADTQYF | TGTGCCATCAGTGAGTCGGCATCCGCAGATACGCAGTATTTT
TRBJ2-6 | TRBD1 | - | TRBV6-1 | CASSVQDRPSGANVLTF | TGTGCCAGCAGTGTTCAGGACAGGCCCTCTGGGGCCAACGTCCTGACTTTC
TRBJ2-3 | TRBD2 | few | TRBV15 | CATSRSLAGGRDTQYF | TGTGCCACCAGCAGATCGTTAGCGGGGGGGCGAGATACGCAGTATTTT
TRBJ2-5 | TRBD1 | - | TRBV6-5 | CASRSGTGWKTQYF | TGTGCCAGCAGGTCCGGGACAGGGTGGAAGACCCAGTACTTC
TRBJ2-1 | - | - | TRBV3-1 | CASSRAEYNEQFF | TGTGCCAGCAGCCGAGCGGAGTACAATGAGCAGTTCTTC
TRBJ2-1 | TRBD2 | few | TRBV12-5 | CASGASGNNEQFF | TGTGCTAGTGGGGCTAGCGGAAACAATGAGCAGTTCTTC